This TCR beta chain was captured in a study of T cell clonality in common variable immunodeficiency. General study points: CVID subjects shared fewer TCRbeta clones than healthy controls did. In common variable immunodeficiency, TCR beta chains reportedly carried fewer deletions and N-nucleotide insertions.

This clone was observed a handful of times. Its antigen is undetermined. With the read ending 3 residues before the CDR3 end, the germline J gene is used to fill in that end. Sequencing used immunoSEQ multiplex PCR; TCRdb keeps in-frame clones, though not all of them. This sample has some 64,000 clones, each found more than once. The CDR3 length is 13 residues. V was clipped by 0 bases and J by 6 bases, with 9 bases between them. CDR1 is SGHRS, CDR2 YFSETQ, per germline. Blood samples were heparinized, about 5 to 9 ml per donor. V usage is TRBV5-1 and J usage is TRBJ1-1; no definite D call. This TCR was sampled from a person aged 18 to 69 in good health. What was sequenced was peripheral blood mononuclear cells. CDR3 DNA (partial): TGCGCCAGCAGCTTGGACAGCAGTTCTGAA. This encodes CASSLDSSSE. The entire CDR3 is CASSLDSSSEAFF.